This is a list of T cell receptor beta chains from one sample in a study of Graves' ophthalmopathy and Graves' hyperthyroidism. TCRdb reprocessed the multiplex PCR reads via MiXCR and lists one record per CDR3 protein. The sample contains more than 1,000,000 distinct CDR3 sequences, about 36% of which appear only once. What was sequenced was peripheral blood or thyroid tissue (not recorded which). The origin of the receptors is an adult man with Graves' hyperthyroidism. The CDR3 runs from the conserved cysteine through the conserved F or W. Fields, in order: clone size, J gene, CDR3 length, V gene, CDR3 protein. Only some rows state a clone size, as once, few, many or a class for expanded clones.

clone_size: many; j_call: TRBJ1-3; cdr3_length: 16; v_call: TRBV7-2; cdr3_aa: CASSLAPAVSGNTIYF
clone_size: once; j_call: TRBJ2-5; cdr3_length: 13; v_call: TRBV2; cdr3_aa: CAVRDRVLGTQYF
clone_size: .; j_call: TRBJ1-6; cdr3_length: 14; v_call: TRBV7-3; cdr3_aa: CASSGQGSNSPLHF
clone_size: .; j_call: TRBJ2-2; cdr3_length: 14; v_call: TRBV20-1; cdr3_aa: CSALDTGNTGELFF
clone_size: .; j_call: TRBJ1-5; cdr3_length: 15; v_call: TRBV18; cdr3_aa: CASSPSIGVGQPQHF
clone_size: many; j_call: TRBJ2-7; cdr3_length: 17; v_call: TRBV7-9; cdr3_aa: CASSPYGGLIETYEQYF
clone_size: many; j_call: TRBJ2-2; cdr3_length: 16; v_call: TRBV29-1; cdr3_aa: CSARGSGAANTGELFF
clone_size: .; j_call: TRBJ1-5; cdr3_length: 15; v_call: TRBV10-1; cdr3_aa: CASSSARGHLQPQHF
clone_size: many; j_call: TRBJ1-6; cdr3_length: 14; v_call: TRBV20-1; cdr3_aa: CSASSGRASSPLHF
clone_size: many; j_call: TRBJ1-6; cdr3_length: 13; v_call: TRBV20-1; cdr3_aa: CSARDSPYTPLHF
clone_size: .; j_call: TRBJ1-2; cdr3_length: 13; v_call: TRBV7-9; cdr3_aa: CASSVGTLYGYTF
clone_size: .; j_call: TRBJ1-6; cdr3_length: 17; v_call: TRBV28; cdr3_aa: CASSSAVHTSLNSPLHF
clone_size: few; j_call: TRBJ2-2; cdr3_length: 13; v_call: TRBV3-1; cdr3_aa: CATGLALPGELFF
clone_size: .; j_call: TRBJ2-5; cdr3_length: 12; v_call: TRBV29-1; cdr3_aa: CSPGTGVETQYF
clone_size: .; j_call: TRBJ2-2; cdr3_length: 12; v_call: TRBV24-1; cdr3_aa: CATSDADGELFF
clone_size: few; j_call: TRBJ2-7; cdr3_length: 15; v_call: TRBV7-9; cdr3_aa: CASSPGTGVVKEQYF
clone_size: many; j_call: TRBJ2-6; cdr3_length: 15; v_call: TRBV6-6; cdr3_aa: CASSVMTAGANVLTF
clone_size: .; j_call: TRBJ1-2; cdr3_length: 14; v_call: TRBV28; cdr3_aa: CASSSGTAHTGYTF
clone_size: .; j_call: TRBJ2-7; cdr3_length: 15; v_call: TRBV7-3; cdr3_aa: CASSTHIAGTYEQYF
clone_size: .; j_call: TRBJ2-7; cdr3_length: 14; v_call: TRBV10-3; cdr3_aa: CAISRSPSSYEQYF
clone_size: .; j_call: TRBJ2-2; cdr3_length: 13; v_call: TRBV6-4; cdr3_aa: CASSPRLTGELFF
clone_size: many; j_call: TRBJ1-1; cdr3_length: 15; v_call: TRBV19; cdr3_aa: CASSGSRGVGTEAFF
clone_size: many; j_call: TRBJ1-5; cdr3_length: 15; v_call: TRBV7-9; cdr3_aa: CASSFGGGSNQPQHF
clone_size: many; j_call: TRBJ1-2; cdr3_length: 14; v_call: TRBV29-1; cdr3_aa: CSVAPEGGEDGYTF
clone_size: .; j_call: TRBJ2-7; cdr3_length: 15; v_call: TRBV24-1; cdr3_aa: CATSDSRDETYEQYF
clone_size: many; j_call: TRBJ1-1; cdr3_length: 13; v_call: TRBV24-1; cdr3_aa: CATRQGDQTEAFF
clone_size: many; j_call: TRBJ1-1; cdr3_length: 14; v_call: TRBV20-1; cdr3_aa: CSAPDSQGGPEAFF
clone_size: .; j_call: TRBJ2-7; cdr3_length: 13; v_call: TRBV7-9; cdr3_aa: CASSMDGSYEQCF
clone_size: .; j_call: TRBJ2-7; cdr3_length: 15; v_call: TRBV10-2; cdr3_aa: CASSATGDHYYEQYF
clone_size: once; j_call: TRBJ1-6; cdr3_length: 20; v_call: TRBV25-1; cdr3_aa: CASSWTENSPLRHYNSPLHF
clone_size: few; j_call: TRBJ2-7; cdr3_length: 17; v_call: TRBV4-3; cdr3_aa: CASSQLGGTSRSYEQYF
clone_size: .; j_call: TRBJ1-2; cdr3_length: 15; v_call: TRBV20-1; cdr3_aa: CSARDWASSNYGYTF
clone_size: .; j_call: TRBJ1-1; cdr3_length: 13; v_call: TRBV19; cdr3_aa: CASGQSGVTEAFF
clone_size: .; j_call: TRBJ1-5; cdr3_length: 17; v_call: TRBV7-3; cdr3_aa: CASSLIGGSWGNQPQHF
clone_size: .; j_call: TRBJ2-2; cdr3_length: 17; v_call: TRBV7-2; cdr3_aa: CASSSTGLQGAGGELFF
clone_size: .; j_call: TRBJ1-5; cdr3_length: 16; v_call: TRBV29-1; cdr3_aa: CSLMTGPARGNQPQHF
clone_size: .; j_call: .; cdr3_length: 17; v_call: TRBV20-1; cdr3_aa: CSARDWGSAGDAYEQYF
clone_size: .; j_call: TRBJ1-2; cdr3_length: 11; v_call: TRBV20-1; cdr3_aa: CSAGGLGGYTF
clone_size: few; j_call: TRBJ2-2; cdr3_length: 16; v_call: TRBV14; cdr3_aa: CASSGNRPANTGELFF
clone_size: .; j_call: TRBJ2-6; cdr3_length: 17; v_call: TRBV9; cdr3_aa: CASRASSTGDGANVLTF
clone_size: many; j_call: TRBJ1-3; cdr3_length: 15; v_call: TRBV2; cdr3_aa: CASSGDRAQGNTIYF
clone_size: .; j_call: TRBJ1-6; cdr3_length: 15; v_call: TRBV29-1; cdr3_aa: CSASGTGLPNSPLHF
clone_size: once; j_call: TRBJ1-1; cdr3_length: 13; v_call: TRBV10-3; cdr3_aa: CAVKSQPNTEAFF
clone_size: many; j_call: TRBJ1-1; cdr3_length: 15; v_call: TRBV5-1; cdr3_aa: CASSTGQGLNTEAFF
clone_size: many; j_call: TRBJ1-1; cdr3_length: 12; v_call: TRBV7-9; cdr3_aa: CASSLTGAEAFF
clone_size: .; j_call: TRBJ2-5; cdr3_length: 19; v_call: TRBV11-2; cdr3_aa: CAWSGKRERPPRVRETQYF
clone_size: many; j_call: TRBJ1-1; cdr3_length: 14; v_call: TRBV9; cdr3_aa: CASSVQGQGTEAFF
clone_size: .; j_call: TRBJ1-4; cdr3_length: 15; v_call: TRBV5-5; cdr3_aa: CASSPGQGLEEKLFF
clone_size: many; j_call: TRBJ1-6; cdr3_length: 14; v_call: TRBV5-1; cdr3_aa: CASREQGLDSPLHF
clone_size: .; j_call: TRBJ2-1; cdr3_length: 14; v_call: TRBV10-2; cdr3_aa: CASIDRGYMNEQFF